These 25 T cell receptor beta chains came from one sample sequenced in a study of shared clonotypes between healthy human individuals. The assay was immunoSEQ multiplex PCR, and TCRdb's table has in-frame clones only and misses some. The table has over a million clones, over 95% seen once; the top ten hold approximately 1%. The material sequenced was naive CD4+ T cells sorted from blood. This sample's subset: CD45RA+ positively selected. The source of these receptors is a man aged 30 to 45 in good health.

The V gene is TRBV14, the J gene TRBJ1-5; 8 bases line up with TRBD1. The CDR3 contains 14 residues. Germline V gene data show CDR1 as SGHDN and CDR2 as FVKESK. The V gene end was trimmed by 2 bases and the J gene end by 5 bases; junction bases not matched to a gene: 2. CDR3 residues: CASSQSGGDQPQHF. Here the CDR3 DNA reads TGTGCCAGCAGCCAATCAGGGGGCGATCAGCCCCAGCATTTT.

V is TRBV5-1 and J is TRBJ2-2; 9 bases match TRBD2. The CDR3 length is 16 residues. Per germline, CDR1 SGHRS and CDR2 YFSETQ. V dropped 4 bases and J dropped 1; count of bases not matched to a gene: 5. The CDR3 reads CASSPMTSGNTGELFF. The CDR3 coding sequence is TGCGCCAGCAGCCCGATGACTAGCGGGAACACCGGGGAGCTGTTTTTT.

The chain couples TRBV27 to TRBJ2-1, with a tentative D call TRBD2 (5 bases). The ends were cut back, 5 bases at V and 7 bases at J, with 15 bases in the middle. This CDR3 spans 14 amino acids. CDR1 is MNHEY and CDR2 is SMNVEV in the germline V gene (reference sequence). CDR3 amino acids: CASSPPGKNNEQFF. DNA of the CDR3: TGTGCCAGCAGTCCACCGGGAAAGAATAATGAGCAGTTCTTC.

This clone was seen once. The chain recombines TRBV11-3 with TRBJ2-5; 7 nucleotides line up with TRBD1. V lost 4 bases and J lost 2; bases outside the gene matches: 10. The length of the CDR3 is 16 residues. CDR1 and CDR2 from the germline V gene are SGHNT and YENEEA. The DNA for the CDR3 is TGTGCCAGCAGCTCGGGGACAGCTTTCAATCAAGAGACCCAGTACTTC. As protein: CASSSGTAFNQETQYF.

The chain carries TRBV5-6 and TRBJ2-1; no definite D call. The CDR3 extends over 13 amino acids. CDR1 and CDR2 from the germline V gene are SGHDT and YYEEEE. V lost 4 bases to trimming and J lost 7 bases, with 12 bases between them. The CDR3 DNA sequence: TGTGCCAGCAGCCAACGACTGAGTAATGAGCAGTTCTTC. The encoded protein is CASSQRLSNEQFF.

V and J are TRBV9 and TRBJ2-7; weak D call: TRBD1 (5 bases). With 3 bases removed from V and 1 base from J, the gap between germline ends came to 8 bases. CDR1 and CDR2 from the germline V gene are SGDLS and YYNGEE. This CDR3 region has 13 residues. The CDR3 is CASSGGHSYEQYF. The CDR3, as DNA: TGTGCCAGCAGCGGCGGACATTCCTACGAGCAGTACTTC.

This rearrangement joins TRBV29-1 to TRBJ2-1; 9 nucleotides align to TRBD1. In germline, CDR1 is SQVTM, CDR2 ANQGSEA. The CDR3 sequence is 13 residues long. Trimming cost V 6 bases and J 5 bases; bases outside gene matches: 5. CDR3 nucleotides: TGCAGCGTAGGACAGGGGTCTAACAATGAGCAGTTCTTC. Translating it yields CSVGQGSNNEQFF.

The rearrangement uses TRBV27 and TRBJ1-2; D perhaps matches TRBD1 (5 bases). The CDR3 extends over 16 amino acids. V gave up 0 bases and J gave up 2 bases, with 13 bases separating them. The germline V gene encodes CDR1 MNHEY and CDR2 SMNVEV (reference sequence). CDR3 sequence: CASSLSPPRQNYGYTF. The CDR3 DNA reads as TGTGCCAGCAGTTTATCCCCGCCGAGACAGAACTATGGCTACACCTTC.

The chain combines TRBV5-1 with TRBJ2-1; 7 nucleotides line up with TRBD2. Germline lookup yields CDR1 SGHRS and CDR2 YFSETQ. Trimming at V came to 5 bases and at J to 2 bases, leaving 4 bases not matched to a gene. The CDR3 sequence is 14 residues long. The CDR3 protein is CASRASGTYNEQFF. The CDR3, as DNA: TGCGCCAGCAGGGCTAGCGGAACCTACAATGAGCAGTTCTTC.

V and J are TRBV11-3 and TRBJ2-7, with D possibly matching TRBD1 (7 bases). Germline values: CDR1 SGHNT, CDR2 YENEEA. V dropped 5 bases and J dropped 0 bases, with 11 bases sitting between them. The CDR3 is 14 amino acids. The CDR3 sequence is CASSQGGSSYEQYF. In nucleotides, the CDR3 is TGTGCCAGCAGCCAGGGGGGCAGCTCCTACGAGCAGTACTTC.

This chain joins TRBV5-4 and TRBJ2-7; TRBD2 aligns across 8 bases. The ends lost 1 base at V and 5 bases at J; junction bases unmatched: 5. This CDR3 comprises 14 residues. From germline, CDR1 is SGHNT and CDR2 YYREEE (reference sequence). This chain's CDR3 is CASSLRGLADEQYF. The CDR3 DNA follows: TGTGCCAGCAGCTTGCGTGGACTAGCAGACGAGCAGTACTTC.

The CDR3 coding sequence is TGTGCCAGCAGCCCCAGGGGGGGAGCGAACACCGGGGAGCTGTTTTTT. As protein: CASSPRGGANTGELFF. V is TRBV7-8 and J is TRBJ2-2; the D gene could be TRBD1 or TRBD2 (7 bases each). In germline, CDR1 is SGHVS, CDR2 FQNEAQ. Trimming pared 5 bases from V and 0 bases from J, leaving 13 bases between. This CDR3 contains 16 residues.

The gene calls are TRBV2 and TRBJ1-5, with D uncertain. Germline CDR1 SNHLY, CDR2 FYNNEI. The V gene lost 11 bases and the J gene lost 4 bases, with 15 bases spanning the gap. The CDR3 loop spans 13 amino acids. CDR3 in DNA: TGTGCCTCGCAGGATCGTGGAAATCAGCCCCAGCATTTT. Translated, it gives CASQDRGNQPQHF. Full variable domain (rest looked up from reference TRBV2 and TRBJ1-5): EPEVTQTPSHQVTQMGQEVILRCVPISNHLYFYWYRQILGQKVEFLVSFYNNEISEKSEIFDDQFSVERPDGSNFTLKIRSTKLEDSAMYFCASQDRGNQPQHFGDGTRLSIL.

The rearrangement uses TRBV27 and TRBJ1-1; possible D gene TRBD1, 5 bases. Trimming shortened V by 5 bases and J by 5 bases, and 6 bases separated the two germline ends. Germline CDR1 reads MNHEY; CDR2 reads SMNVEV (reference sequence). The CDR3 is 11 amino acids. The CDR3 bases are TGTGCCAGCAGTGGGGCAACTGAAGCTTTCTTT. It yields the protein CASSGATEAFF.

The J gene is TRBJ2-7, the V gene TRBV6-6, with 10 nucleotides matching TRBD1. This CDR3 contains 15 residues. Germline lookup yields CDR1 MNHNY and CDR2 SVGAGI (reference sequence). V dropped 4 bases and J dropped 6; count of bases not matched to a gene: 9. The CDR3 region is CASSSHGQGVGEQYF. The CDR3 DNA reads as TGTGCCAGCAGTTCACACGGACAGGGGGTGGGCGAGCAGTACTTC.

The chain uses TRBV7-9 and TRBJ2-2, with unresolved D. CDR1 is SEHNR and CDR2 is FQNEAQ in the germline V gene (reference sequence). This CDR3 is 17 amino acids long. The V and J ends lost 6 bases and 4 bases respectively, with 21 bases between them. The chain's CDR3 is CASRITSRSGITGELFF. CDR3 DNA: TGTGCCAGCAGGATCACCTCTAGGTCTGGTATCACCGGGGAGCTGTTTTTT.

V usage is TRBV19 and J usage is TRBJ1-1; D gene ambiguous. In germline, CDR1 is LNHDA, CDR2 SQIVND (reference sequence). The CDR3 contains 15 residues. V was cut by 4 bases and J by 4 bases, with 16 bases left in between. This CDR3 reads CASSRSTTPGTEAFF. The CDR3 DNA reads as TGTGCCAGTAGTAGATCAACAACCCCGGGCACTGAAGCTTTCTTT.

This chain uses TRBV5-8 with TRBJ1-5; TRBD1 matches 7 bases. Per germline, CDR1 SGHTS and CDR2 YDEGEE. J was trimmed by 3 bases and V by 4 bases; bases with no gene match: 4. This CDR3 region has 14 residues. The DNA of the CDR3 is TGTGCCAGCAGCCCGGACAGGAACAATCAGCCCCAGCATTTT. Translation gives CASSPDRNNQPQHF.

CDR3 bases: TGTGCCATCAGTGACCAACGACAGGCCCCCTACGAGCAGTACTTC. Its protein product is CAISDQRQAPYEQYF. This chain uses TRBV10-3 with TRBJ2-7; maybe TRBD1 (6 bases). Germline CDR1 ENHRY, CDR2 SYGVKD. Deletions cut 3 bases from V and 2 bases from J, with 14 bases between. This CDR3 spans 15 amino acids.

The chain combines TRBV10-1 with TRBJ2-7, with D unclear. Trimming removed 3 bases at V and 2 bases at J, with 14 bases between. CDR1 and CDR2 (germline): WNHNN, SYGVQD (reference sequence). The CDR3 consists of 15 residues. The CDR3 DNA reads as TGCGCCAGCAGTGAAGGCGAGAGAGCTACCTACGAGCAGTACTTC. Translation: CASSEGERATYEQYF.

The genes are TRBV5-1 and TRBJ2-6; D is perhaps TRBD1 (6 bases). Per germline, CDR1 SGHRS and CDR2 YFSETQ. CDR3 length equals 17 residues. Trimming removed 3 bases from V and 4 bases from J, with 17 bases in between. The CDR3 bases are TGCGCCAGCAGCTCACAGGGTATTCCACTCGGGGCCAACGTCCTGACTTTC. Translating it yields CASSSQGIPLGANVLTF. Variable domain in full (rest from reference TRBV5-1 and TRBJ2-6): KAGVTQTPRYLIKTRGQQVTLSCSPISGHRSVSWYQQTPGQGLQFLFEYFSETQRNKGNFPGRFSGRQFSNSRSEMNVSTLELGDSALYLCASSSQGIPLGANVLTFGAGSRLTVL.

The V gene is TRBV6-5, the J gene TRBJ1-3, with D uncertain. Trimming removed 2 bases at V and 0 bases at J, with 11 bases between. Germline assignment: CDR1 MNHEY and CDR2 SVGAGI. The CDR3 loop spans 16 amino acids. CDR3 sequence: CASSYRSPGSGNTIYF. DNA of the CDR3: TGTGCCAGCAGTTACCGGTCCCCCGGCTCTGGAAACACCATATATTTT.

The gene calls are TRBV27 and TRBJ2-3, with D possibly matching TRBD2 (5 bases). V lost 5 bases, J lost 0 bases, and 15 bases lay in between. CDR1 and CDR2 from the germline V gene are MNHEY and SMNVEV (reference sequence). The CDR3 totals 16 residues. The CDR3 DNA reads TGTGCCAGCAGTGCCCCTTCCGGGATCAGCACAGATACGCAGTATTTT. This sequence encodes CASSAPSGISTDTQYF.

This clone was observed a single time. In DNA, the CDR3 is TGCGCCAGCAGCCAAGGATACGCGGCTAGCGGGAGGACAGATACGCAGTATTTT. Amino acid sequence: CASSQGYAASGRTDTQYF. This rearrangement joins TRBV4-1 to TRBJ2-3; TRBD2 aligns across 11 bases. V was pared by 1 base and J by 3 bases, with 9 bases of the junction left unmatched. Germline CDR1 and CDR2: MGHRA and YSYEKL. The CDR3 loop spans 18 amino acids.

The chain has TRBV7-2 and TRBJ2-5, with TRBD2 identical over 9 bases. The CDR3 consists of 17 residues. CDR1 and CDR2 from the germline V gene are SGHTA and FQGNSA. The V gene end was trimmed by 5 bases and the J gene end by 4 bases; junction bases not matched to a gene: 14. The DNA for the CDR3 is TGTGCCAGCAGCGCCACCGGGACTAGCTTTACGGGAGAGACCCAGTACTTC. This translates into CASSATGTSFTGETQYF.